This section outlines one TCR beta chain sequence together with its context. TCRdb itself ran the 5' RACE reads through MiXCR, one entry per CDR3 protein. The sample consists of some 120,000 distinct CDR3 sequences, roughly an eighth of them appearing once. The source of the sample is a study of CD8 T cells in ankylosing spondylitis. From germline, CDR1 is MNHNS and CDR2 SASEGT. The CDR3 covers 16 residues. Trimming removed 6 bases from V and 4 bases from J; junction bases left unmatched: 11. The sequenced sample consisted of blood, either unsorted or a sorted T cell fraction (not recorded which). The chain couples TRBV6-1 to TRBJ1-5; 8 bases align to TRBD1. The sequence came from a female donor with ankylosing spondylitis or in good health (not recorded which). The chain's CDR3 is CASRPLTGARNQPQHF. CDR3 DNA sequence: TGTGCCAGCAGACCACTGACAGGGGCCAGGAATCAGCCCCAGCATTTT.